This T cell receptor (beta chain) was captured in a study of blood T cell repertoires in COVID-19. In the study overall: Acute-phase and convalescent COVID-19 samples originated in the United States, Italy and Spain. PBMCs, B-cell-depleted T cells, or T cells were the source of the cDNA or gDNA that made up the material.

This clone was observed once. The germline V gene encodes CDR1 LNHDA and CDR2 SQIVND (reference sequence). The CDR3 length is 12 residues. V lost 2 bases and J 5 bases, leaving 3 bases between the germline ends. Only in-frame clones appear in the TCRdb table, and some are missing; sequencing was by immunoSEQ multiplex PCR. This sample carries some 200,000 clones, roughly nine tenths of them seen once, and the ten largest clones take about 2%. V usage is TRBV19 and J usage is TRBJ1-4; D gene unclear. Sequenced input: peripheral blood. This clonotype was sampled from a woman between 50 and 59 years old with acute or convalescent COVID-19. The CDR3 protein is CASSIQNEKLFF. The CDR3 bases are TGTGCCAGTAGTATACAGAATGAAAAACTGTTTTTT.